The clone carrying this T cell receptor (beta chain) was seen only a few times. Its target is unknown. The data stem from a study of T cell responses to AZD1222 COVID-19 vaccine. Study-level findings and limits: Nearly half of spike-specific TCRs reportedly target variant regions that are unmutated in the B.1.351 and B.1.1.7 variants. Spike-specific TCR repertoires showed rising breadth and depth after two AZD1222 doses. Only after the peak T cell response were repertoires sampled. Only a handful of AZD1222 recipients, more than 5 in all, had baseline seropositivity.

This CDR3 comprises 13 residues. Germline assignment: CDR1 WSHSY and CDR2 SAAADI. V shed 6 bases, J shed 7 bases, and the junction held 4 bases outside the gene matches. Profiled with immunoSEQ multiplex PCR; TCRdb holds only in-frame clones, not every one. The data hold 100,000 to 150,000 clones, with 85% to 90% observed a single time. The sample was peripheral blood, taken on day 0 of AZD1222 vaccination. The clonotype comes from an adult in good health. The rearrangement uses TRBV10-2 and TRBJ2-2, with TRBD1 matching over 8 bases. CDR3 sequence reads: CASSTTGGGELFF. As DNA, the CDR3 is TGCGCCAGCAGCACCACAGGGGGCGGGGAGCTGTTTTTT.